The source of this T cell receptor beta chain is a study of T cell repertoires in ileal Crohn's disease. Study context: At surgery, 30% to 40% of patients smoked, with median disease duration 7.9 years. TCRB immunosequencing input was five hundred nanograms of biopsy DNA per sample. Study-wide results and limits: Every patient over 26.8% clonality showed endoscopic recurrence. Compared with CD4 T cells, sorted CD8 cells carried more expanded clones.

In regard to this clone: Its antigen remains unidentified.

Some clones are missing from TCRdb's copy, which holds only in-frame ones; the method was immunoSEQ multiplex PCR. Counted here are under 4,000 clones, about 92% occurring once; the ten biggest clones make up nearly 3%. This sample's time point: inflamed ileum from the surgical specimen. This CDR3 is built from 14 residues. The V and J ends lost 4 bases and 5 bases respectively, with 14 bases between them. Germline V gene data show CDR1 as MNHNS and CDR2 as SASEGT. This receptor was identified in an adult with Crohn's disease. This chain links TRBV6-1 with TRBJ1-2; D call uncertain. Material: ileal tissue. CDR3 DNA: TGTGCCAGCAGTGTGTCGGGCCTATTTTATGGCTACACCTTC. The encoded protein is CASSVSGLFYGYTF.